This TCR beta chain is from a study of blood T cell repertoires in COVID-19. Overall study context: The United States, Italy and Spain provided the acute and convalescent COVID-19 samples. T cells, B-cell-depleted T cells, or PBMCs provided the cDNA or gDNA that served as material.

Looked up from germline, CDR1 is MNHEY and CDR2 is SVGEGT. V lost 5 bases and J lost 0, with 9 bases in between. The CDR3 is made up of 14 amino acids. Methods used by the authors: Cell counts per sample came from amplifying reference gene primers. Measured with immunoSEQ multiplex PCR; TCRdb has only the in-frame clones, and not every one. D and trimming come from the DNA, and the V and J calls and clone size come from that table. The table lists 200,000 or so clones, about 82% of them singletons, with approximately 5.4% in the top ten. Material for sequencing was peripheral blood. The receptor was derived from a woman under 40 with acute or convalescent COVID-19. J is TRBJ2-3 and V is TRBV6-2 or TRBV6-3, with D uncertain. This CDR3 reads CASSALWSTDTQYF. CDR3 sequence (DNA): TGTGCCAGCAGTGCACTCTGGAGCACAGATACGCAGTATTTT.